This T cell receptor beta chain was recorded in a study of blood T cell repertoires in COVID-19. The CDR3 has 14 residues. Germline V gene data show CDR1 as KGHSH and CDR2 as LQKENI. The germline V and J ends were trimmed by 4 bases and 6 bases, with 14 bases remaining between them. Libraries were prepared by immunoSEQ multiplex PCR; TCRdb keeps only in-frame clonotypes and omits some of them. This table holds about 260,000 clones, just under 90% found once. The specimen sequenced was PBMCs or T cells enriched from blood (not recorded which). The chain links TRBV18 to TRBJ2-3, with TRBD1 as a possible D gene (5 bases). This TCR was recovered from a middle-aged man who had been exposed to COVID-19. The CDR3 coding sequence is TGTGCCAGCTCACAAGTAGGGGCAGGGGATACGCAGTATTTT. Protein: CASSQVGAGDTQYF.